Following are 4 T cell receptor beta chains from one sample sequenced in a study of molecular identifiers for immune sequencing clone quantification. TCRdb recomputed calls from the PCR reads with MiXCR, one row per CDR3 protein. Of under 600,000 distinct CDR3 sequences in the sample, about 20% were seen once. The sequencing sample was made of naive CD8+ T cells from blood, with Jurkat cell RNA spiked in. The subset denotes: FACS-sorted CD8+CD4-CCR7+CD45RA+ naive T cells. These receptors came from a human donor in good health. Some libraries in this study had Jurkat cell RNA spiked in.

In this sample, this clonotype turned up a few times. V usage is TRBV19 and J usage is TRBJ1-5; 11 nucleotides align to TRBD1. CDR1 and CDR2 (germline): LNHDA, SQIVND (reference sequence). CDR3 length: 15 amino acids. Losses at the gene ends were 4 bases for V and 5 bases for J; bases not matched to a gene: 4. CDR3 coding DNA: TGTGCCAGTAGTAGGACAGGGGGCACCTATCAGCCCCAGCATTTT. Translating it yields CASSRTGGTYQPQHF. The entire variable domain, with the rest obtained from reference TRBV19 and TRBJ1-5, is as follows: DGGITQSPKYLFRKEGQNVTLSCEQNLNHDAMYWYRQDPGQGLRLIYYSQIVNDFQKGDIAEGYSVSREKKESFPLTVTSAQKNPTAFYLCASSRTGGTYQPQHFGDGTRLSIL.

This clonotype was counted only a few times. The genes are TRBV6-1 and TRBJ1-6; 9 bases are shared with TRBD1. The CDR3 spans 15 residues. Germline loops: CDR1 MNHNS, CDR2 SASEGT. The ends lost 4 bases at V and 11 bases at J; junction bases unmatched: 9. CDR3 sequence reads: CASSGGTGWIAPLHF. CDR3 nucleotide sequence: TGTGCCAGCAGTGGAGGGACAGGGTGGATAGCACCCCTCCACTTT.

The chain joins TRBV7-6 to TRBJ1-1, with D hard to call. This CDR3 has 16 residues. Per germline, CDR1 SGHVS and CDR2 FNYEAQ. Trimming pared 1 base from V and 4 bases from J, leaving 16 bases between. The CDR3 sequence is CASSLVVTDSGTEAFF. Here the CDR3 DNA reads TGTGCCAGCAGCTTAGTTGTTACTGACTCCGGCACTGAAGCTTTCTTT.

Comment on this clonotype: This likely comes from a read error, as the CDR3 has no conserved phenylalanine or tryptophan at its end. The chain combines TRBV7-9 with TRBJ2-4, with TRBD1 matching 8 bases. V gave up 5 bases and J gave up 5 bases; unmatched junction bases: 11. CDR3 length: 16 residues. Germline CDR1 reads SEHNR; CDR2 reads FQNEAQ (reference sequence). The CDR3 DNA follows: TGTGCCAGCAGCCATCATCGTGGACAGGGAGAAAACATTCAGTACTCC. Translation gives CASSHHRGQGENIQYS.